This T cell receptor beta chain was sequenced for a study of CD8+ T cells in alopecia areata. The sequencing template was cDNA reverse transcribed from extracted RNA. Repertoires were generated with immunoSEQ multiplex PCR, while TCRdb's copy carries only in-frame clones and drops some. The table shows around 120,000 clones, with approximately 58% occurring only once. The CDR3 totals 13 residues. CDR1 is MNHNY, CDR2 SVGAGI, per germline (reference sequence). V gave up 6 bases and J gave up 2 bases, with 8 bases separating them. Study-wide results and limits: Scalp lesions, especially in alopecia totalis/universalis, had higher clonality than normal scalp. In scalp samples, resident alphabeta T cells of normal skin are also sequenced.

Note on this clone: Its matching antigen is unknown.

Specimen: CD4+ T cells sorted from blood. The chain couples TRBV6-6 to TRBJ1-5; no clear D gene. This TCR was recovered from a human donor in good health. CDR3 nucleotide sequence: TGTGCCAGCAGCCCCTATGGCAATCAGCCCCAGCATTTT. This sequence encodes CASSPYGNQPQHF.